This T cell receptor (beta chain) comes out of a study of siplizumab effects on memory and regulatory T cells. Study-wide results and limits: Siplizumab significantly decreased alloreactive sequences from unstimulated CD4+ memory cells. Naive T cells looked more diverse than memory cells, and they looked like major contributors to the alloresponse.

Clones were read by immunoSEQ multiplex PCR, and TCRdb kept only the in-frame ones, dropping some. The table records 70,000 to 95,000 clones, 80% to 95% of them present only once. Regarding this clone: Its antigen is not known.

The CDR3 runs 16 residues. The germline V gene has CDR1 SEHNR and CDR2 FQNEAQ (reference sequence). Trimming shortened V by 0 bases and J by 2 bases, and 12 bases separated the two germline ends. This TCR was recovered from a human donor in good health. Material for sequencing was CD8+ T cells sorted from blood. This sequence joins TRBV7-9 and TRBJ2-3, with D maybe TRBD2 (6 bases). As DNA, the CDR3 is TGTGCCAGCAGCTTAGCGAGACTAGAATACACAGATACGCAGTATTTT. This codes for CASSLARLEYTDTQYF.